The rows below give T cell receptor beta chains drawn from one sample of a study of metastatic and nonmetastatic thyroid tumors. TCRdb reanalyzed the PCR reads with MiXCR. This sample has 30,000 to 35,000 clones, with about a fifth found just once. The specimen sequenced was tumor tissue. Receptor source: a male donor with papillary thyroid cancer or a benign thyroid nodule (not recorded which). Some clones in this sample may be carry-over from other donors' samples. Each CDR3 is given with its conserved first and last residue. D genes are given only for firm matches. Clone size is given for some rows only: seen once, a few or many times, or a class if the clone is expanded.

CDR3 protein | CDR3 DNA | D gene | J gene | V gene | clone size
CASSRFPRILDLSEQYF | TGCGCCAGCAGCCGATTTCCCCGGATCTTGGACCTCTCCGAGCAGTACTTC | - | TRBJ2-7 | TRBV5-1 | -
CSAMTPPSGNQPQHF | TGCAGTGCGATGACACCTCCTAGCGGGAATCAGCCCCAGCATTTT | - | TRBJ1-5 | TRBV20-1 | many
CASSKGQGATNEKLFF | TGTGCCAGCAGCAAGGGACAGGGAGCAACTAATGAAAAACTGTTTTTT | TRBD1 | TRBJ1-4 | TRBV5-4 | many
CASSLGHLTGEQYF | TGTGCCAGCAGTCTTGGACATCTCACGGGCGAGCAGTACTTC | - | TRBJ2-7 | TRBV6-2/TRBV6-3 | medium-sized
CASSLAGDYSGANVLTF | TGTGCCAGCAGTTTGGCAGGGGACTACTCTGGGGCCAACGTCCTGACTTTC | - | TRBJ2-6 | TRBV27 | many
CASSYKGQVYFF | TGTGCCAGCAGTTACAAGGGACAGGTCTATTTCTTT | TRBD1 | TRBJ1-1 | TRBV6-2/TRBV6-3 | few
CASSSGQGRNIQYF | TGTGCCAGCAGTTCGGGACAGGGTAGAAACATTCAGTACTTC | TRBD1 | TRBJ2-4 | TRBV3-1 | many
CASSSPADMNTEAFF | TGTGCCAGCAGCTCACCGGCAGACATGAACACTGAAGCTTTCTTT | - | TRBJ1-1 | TRBV7-9 | medium-sized
CASSLAPGTGNYEQYF | TGTGCCAGCAGCTTAGCCCCCGGGACAGGGAACTACGAGCAGTACTTC | TRBD1 | TRBJ2-7 | TRBV7-2 | many
CASSSLGLAVVQGYEQYF | TGTGCCAGCAGTTCCTTGGGACTAGCGGTTGTTCAGGGCTACGAGCAGTACTTC | TRBD2 | TRBJ2-7 | TRBV6-2/TRBV6-3 | medium-sized
CSAVRDIISTEAFF | TGCAGTGCTGTCCGCGACATCATAAGCACTGAAGCTTTCTTT | - | TRBJ1-1 | TRBV20-1 | -
CSAATGLTEQYF | TGCAGTGCCGCCACAGGGCTTACCGAGCAGTACTTC | - | TRBJ2-7 | TRBV20-1 | -
CARPQGTSGRPGTDTQYF | TGCGCCAGGCCACAGGGGACTAGCGGGAGGCCGGGCACAGATACGCAGTATTTT | TRBD2 | TRBJ2-3 | TRBV10-2 | many
CASLRYYGQHTEAFF | TGTGCCAGCCTGCGTTACTACGGGCAGCACACTGAAGCTTTCTTT | - | TRBJ1-1 | TRBV6-1 | few
CASSSAGIDGYTF | TGCGCCAGCAGCTCCGCGGGGATTGATGGCTACACCTTC | - | TRBJ1-2 | TRBV5-1 | -
CASSPITAGPDTQYF | TGTGCCAGCAGTCCCATAACGGCGGGACCAGATACGCAGTATTTT | - | TRBJ2-3 | TRBV6-1 | many
CVAGFSYEQYF | TGCGTAGCGGGGTTCTCCTACGAGCAGTACTTC | TRBD2 | TRBJ2-7 | TRBV27 | -
CAISVAGGADTQYF | TGTGCCATCAGTGTTGCGGGCGGGGCAGATACGCAGTATTTT | - | TRBJ2-3 | TRBV10-3 | many
CASSAGGDSRNQPQHF | TGTGCCAGCAGCGCCGGGGGGGACAGTAGGAATCAGCCCCAGCATTTT | TRBD1 | TRBJ1-5 | TRBV9 | many
CASRQLETASYEQYF | TGTGCCAGCAGGCAGCTAGAGACCGCCTCATACGAGCAGTACTTC | - | TRBJ2-7 | TRBV6-2/TRBV6-3 | few
CASRLAGTDTQYF | TGTGCCAGTCGGCTAGCGGGCACAGATACGCAGTATTTT | TRBD2 | TRBJ2-3 | TRBV27 | many
CASSLRREAYEQYF | TGTGCCAGCAGTCTGCGCAGGGAGGCGTACGAGCAGTACTTC | - | TRBJ2-7 | TRBV12-3/TRBV12-4 | medium-sized
CSAKGTGGSYEQYF | TGCAGCGCCAAAGGTACAGGGGGTTCCTACGAGCAGTACTTC | TRBD1 | TRBJ2-7 | TRBV29-1 | many
CAWSPLRVRNYGYTF | TGTGCCTGGAGCCCTCTTAGGGTCCGAAACTATGGCTACACCTTC | - | TRBJ1-2 | TRBV30 | -
CSAITGGLRDTIYF | TGCAGTGCGATAACAGGGGGCCTGCGCGACACCATATATTTT | TRBD1 | TRBJ1-3 | TRBV20-1 | -
CASSPIGLSSGNTIYF | TGTGCCAGCTCACCAATCGGGCTTAGCTCTGGAAACACCATATATTTT | - | TRBJ1-3 | TRBV18 | -
CASSGVGTDYGYTF | TGTGCCAGCAGCGGGGTCGGGACGGACTATGGCTACACCTTC | - | TRBJ1-2 | TRBV7-9 | many
CASSLPTPATQYF | TGTGCCAGCAGTTTACCAACCCCCGCGACGCAGTATTTT | - | TRBJ2-3 | TRBV28 | many
CATSEARDSASLGEQFF | TGTGCCACCAGTGAAGCCCGGGACAGTGCGAGCCTCGGTGAGCAGTTCTTC | TRBD1 | TRBJ2-1 | TRBV24-1 | -
CASSASSSGELFF | TGTGCCAGCAGCGCCTCAAGTTCCGGGGAGCTGTTTTTT | - | TRBJ2-2 | TRBV11-2 | -
CASSSTVSGELFF | TGTGCCAGCAGTTCGACAGTATCCGGGGAGCTGTTTTTT | - | TRBJ2-2 | TRBV28 | many
CASSPVGYEQYF | TGTGCCAGCTCACCGGTAGGCTACGAGCAGTACTTC | - | TRBJ2-7 | TRBV18 | many
CASSQGAGQETQYF | TGTGCTAGCAGCCAAGGCGCGGGGCAAGAGACCCAGTACTTC | - | TRBJ2-5 | TRBV7-7 | many
CASSVAGFSWELFF | TGTGCCAGCAGCGTAGCTGGGTTTTCCTGGGAGCTGTTTTTT | - | TRBJ2-2 | TRBV9 | -
CASSNSKNTGELFF | TGCGCCAGCAGTAATAGCAAGAACACCGGGGAGCTGTTTTTT | - | TRBJ2-2 | TRBV10-1 | many
CASSYSEPKPFF | TGTGCCAGCAGTTACTCAGAACCCAAACCGTTCTTC | - | TRBJ2-1 | TRBV6-5 | many
CASSRDRAYEQYF | TGCGCCAGCAGCAGGGACAGGGCATACGAGCAGTACTTC | TRBD1 | TRBJ2-7 | TRBV5-1 | -
CASSARQGWGEALF | TGTGCCAGCAGCGCTAGACAAGGTTGGGGTGAAGCTTTATTT | - | TRBJ1-1 | TRBV7-2 | -
CASSGTAGLEQYF | TGTGCCAGCTCCGGGACAGCGGGTCTCGAGCAGTACTTC | - | TRBJ2-7 | TRBV2 | -
CSATGQGDWETQYF | TGCAGTGCGACAGGACAGGGGGATTGGGAGACCCAGTACTTC | TRBD1 | TRBJ2-5 | TRBV20-1 | many
CSVSAGTGSYEQYF | TGCAGTGTGTCGGCCGGGACAGGGTCCTACGAGCAGTACTTC | TRBD1 | TRBJ2-7 | TRBV20-1 | -
CASSQSLDLSSYEQYF | TGTGCCAGCAGCCAATCTCTAGACCTGAGCTCCTACGAGCAGTACTTC | - | TRBJ2-7 | TRBV4-2 | many
CASSLTEVDPLSDEQYF | TGTGCCAGCAGCTTAACAGAAGTCGACCCCCTCTCCGACGAGCAGTACTTC | - | TRBJ2-7 | TRBV7-9 | many
CASSPKGQNSNQPQHF | TGTGCCAGCTCACCTAAGGGACAGAATAGCAATCAGCCCCAGCATTTT | TRBD1 | TRBJ1-5 | TRBV18 | once
CASSLGRGSYNEQFF | TGTGCCAGCAGCTTAGGCAGGGGTTCCTACAATGAGCAGTTCTTC | - | TRBJ2-1 | TRBV7-8 | -
CASSYSPPGRSSSYNEQFF | TGTGCCAGCAGTTATTCCCCCCCAGGGCGGTCTAGCTCCTACAATGAGCAGTTCTTC | - | TRBJ2-1 | TRBV28 | -
CAWSVKTADNSPLHF | TGTGCCTGGAGTGTGAAGACAGCAGATAATTCACCCCTCCACTTT | - | TRBJ1-6 | TRBV30 | -
CASSTGLAGSGEQFF | TGTGCCAGCAGCACTGGACTAGCGGGCTCGGGTGAGCAGTTCTTC | TRBD2 | TRBJ2-1 | TRBV12-3/TRBV12-4 | -